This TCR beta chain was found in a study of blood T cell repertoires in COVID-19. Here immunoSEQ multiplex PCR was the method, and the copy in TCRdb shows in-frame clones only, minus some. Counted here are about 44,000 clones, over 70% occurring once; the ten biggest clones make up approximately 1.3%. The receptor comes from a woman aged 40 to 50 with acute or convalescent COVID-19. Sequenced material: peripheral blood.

The CDR3 spells CASRGDSTYEQYF. CDR3 sequence (DNA): TGTGCCAGCAGGGGGGACAGTACCTACGAGCAGTACTTC. This sequence joins TRBV6-5 and TRBJ2-7; 7 bases are a match to TRBD1. The CDR3 consists of 13 residues. J gave up 2 bases and V 6 bases, and 4 bases lay outside the gene matches. Germline V gives CDR1 MNHEY, CDR2 SVGAGI.